This TCR beta chain came from a study of blood T cell repertoires in COVID-19. Overall study: Specimens from acute and convalescent COVID-19 originated in the United States, Italy and Spain. Sources were T cells, B-cell-depleted T cells, or PBMCs; the material itself was cDNA or gDNA.

Original processing notes: Reference gene primer amplification gave estimated nucleated cell counts. The repertoire was sequenced with immunoSEQ multiplex PCR; TCRdb's copy has only in-frame clones and lacks some. The V and J calls and clone size were taken over from that table, and D and trimming were inferred from the DNA. This sample has hundreds of thousands of clones, with around 84% found just once. The CDR3 totals 14 residues. V lost 5 bases and J lost 0; bases outside the gene matches: 2. Looked up from germline, CDR1 is SGHTA and CDR2 is FQGNSA. Sequencing was done on a sample of peripheral blood. This TCR was recovered from a woman aged 80 or over with active or convalescent COVID-19. The genes are TRBV7-2 and TRBJ2-7; 9 bases fit TRBD1. CDR3 sequence reads: CASSVDRGSYEQYF. For the CDR3, the DNA is TGTGCCAGCAGCGTGGACAGGGGCTCCTACGAGCAGTACTTC.